One and the same sample provided the 14 T cell receptor beta chains below, sequenced in a study of cytomegalovirus exposure and HLA in healthy donors. Amplification used 60 Vbeta primers and 13 Jbeta primers. The repertoire was sequenced with immunoSEQ multiplex PCR; TCRdb's copy has only in-frame clones and lacks some. Of some 97,000 clones listed, 65% to 80% are singletons. The sequencing sample was made of PBMCs. The receptors stem from a woman aged 45-65 years in good health and CMV-seropositive.

This clone was seen a few times. Here the CDR3 DNA reads TGCGCCAGCAGCTTCGCCGGGGAGCTGTTTTTT. Residues: CASSFAGELFF. The chain recombines TRBV5-1 with TRBJ2-2; D not certain. V dropped 2 bases and J dropped 6 bases, with 2 bases sitting between them. The CDR3 has 11 amino acids. CDR1 and CDR2 (germline): SGHRS, YFSETQ.

This clone has a handful of counts. The chain combines TRBV4-1 with TRBJ1-5; TRBD1 is a possible D gene (6 bases). Between the trimmed V and J ends, which lost 4 bases and 3 bases, there was a span of 13 bases. Germline V gene sequence: CDR1 MGHRA, CDR2 YSYEKL. CDR3 size: 15 residues. In DNA form, the CDR3 reads TGCGCCAGCAGCCCGATAACAGGGAACAATCAGCCCCAGCATTTT. This gives the protein CASSPITGNNQPQHF.

A few counts support this clone. The chain carries TRBV6-5 and TRBJ2-7, with TRBD1 matching over 8 bases. Losses at the gene ends were 6 bases for V and 7 bases for J; bases not matched to a gene: 2. The CDR3 consists of 11 residues. The germline gives CDR1 MNHEY, CDR2 SVGAGI. This CDR3 is CASRRQGEQYF. The CDR3, as DNA: TGTGCCAGCAGACGACAGGGGGAGCAGTACTTC.

The chain couples TRBV4-2 to TRBJ2-1; the match to TRBD2 covers 10 bases. Losses at the gene ends were 0 bases for V and 6 bases for J; bases not matched to a gene: 5. Germline CDR1 and CDR2: LGHNA and YNFKEQ. The CDR3 runs 16 residues. The CDR3 here is CASSQDPLAGANEQFF. The CDR3 bases are TGTGCCAGCAGCCAAGATCCCCTAGCGGGGGCCAATGAGCAGTTCTTC.

The V and J genes are TRBV2 and TRBJ2-7; tentative D call: TRBD1 (5 bases). Germline V gene lookup returns CDR1 SNHLY and CDR2 FYNNEI. Between the trimmed V and J ends, which lost 4 bases and 6 bases, there was a span of 28 bases. The CDR3 length is 18 residues. This chain's CDR3 is CASSVFDRGIPTTVEQYF. CDR3 DNA sequence: TGTGCCAGCAGTGTCTTTGACAGAGGCATCCCTACTACAGTCGAGCAGTACTTC. The full variable domain, rest sourced from reference TRBV2 and TRBJ2-7, is EPEVTQTPSHQVTQMGQEVILRCVPISNHLYFYWYRQILGQKVEFLVSFYNNEISEKSEIFDDQFSVERPDGSNFTLKIRSTKLEDSAMYFCASSVFDRGIPTTVEQYFGPGTRLTVT.

V usage is TRBV19 and J usage is TRBJ1-2, with 10 positions matching TRBD1. CDR1 LNHDA and CDR2 SQIVND come from the germline V gene (reference sequence). V lost 2 bases and J lost 4; bases outside the gene matches: 7. This CDR3 is built from 16 residues. CDR3 in DNA: TGTGCCAGTAGTATAAGACAGGGGGCGAATTCCTATGGCTACACCTTC. This sequence encodes CASSIRQGANSYGYTF.

Notes on this clone: The identical CDR3 is also encoded by other nucleotide sequences in the sample. The rearrangement joins TRBV5-1 to TRBJ2-3, with TRBD1 matching 9 bases. V lost 3 bases to trimming and J lost 0 bases; unmatched junction nucleotides: 11. The CDR3 runs to 18 residues. In germline, CDR1 is SGHRS, CDR2 YFSETQ. The CDR3 DNA reads TGCGCCAGCAGCTCATTTCCCGGGACAGGGTCTAGCACAGATACGCAGTATTTT. Translation gives CASSSFPGTGSSTDTQYF.

The rearrangement uses TRBV5-1 and TRBJ1-2; weak D call: TRBD1 (6 bases). The length of the CDR3 is 17 residues. V dropped 0 bases and J dropped 2 bases, with 17 bases sitting between them. Germline V gene lookup returns CDR1 SGHRS and CDR2 YFSETQ. CDR3 sequence reads: CASSLEQGAGENYGYTF. The DNA of the CDR3 is TGCGCCAGCAGCTTGGAACAGGGTGCGGGGGAAAACTATGGCTACACCTTC.

This clone was seen more than once but under ten times. The rearrangement joins TRBV5-4 to TRBJ2-1, with 8 bases fitting TRBD2. CDR3 size: 14 residues. CDR1 is SGHNT and CDR2 is YYREEE in the germline V gene (reference sequence). V lost 1 base to trimming and J lost 7 bases; unmatched junction nucleotides: 4. The CDR3 DNA reads TGTGCCAGCAGCTTGACAGCGGGAGTTAATGAGCAGTTCTTC. Residues: CASSLTAGVNEQFF.

The chain couples TRBV19 to TRBJ1-5, with unresolved D. CDR1 is LNHDA and CDR2 is SQIVND in the germline V gene (reference sequence). The CDR3 contains 14 residues. V was pared by 1 base and J by 2 bases, with 6 bases between. The CDR3 DNA follows: TGTGCCAGTAGTATAGTGTCCGGCAATCAGCCCCAGCATTTT. Amino acids: CASSIVSGNQPQHF.

The chain's CDR3 is CASSFDTSGNTIYF. In DNA, the CDR3 is TGCGCCAGCAGCTTTGACACCTCTGGAAACACCATATATTTT. V usage is TRBV5-1 and J usage is TRBJ1-3; D is unresolved. Trimming stripped 2 bases from V and 0 bases from J, with 6 bases between. CDR3 size: 14 residues. Germline CDR1 and CDR2: SGHRS and YFSETQ.

This clone appeared once. This CDR3 reads CASTLGASGGRSDTQYF. In DNA form, the CDR3 reads TGTGCCAGCACCCTGGGGGCCAGCGGGGGGAGGTCAGATACGCAGTATTTT. The V and J genes are TRBV2 and TRBJ2-3; TRBD2 matches at 9 bases. The CDR3 totals 17 residues. CDR1 and CDR2 (germline): SNHLY, FYNNEI. The ends lost 7 bases at V and 4 bases at J; junction bases unmatched: 15.

The CDR3 is CASSPTEGNQPQHF. CDR3 nucleotides: TGCGCCAGCAGCCCCACGGAGGGTAATCAGCCCCAGCATTTT. This chain joins TRBV5-1 and TRBJ1-5; the D is unclear. Germline V gene lookup returns CDR1 SGHRS and CDR2 YFSETQ. V was clipped by 4 bases and J by 4 bases, with 12 bases between them. This CDR3 comprises 14 residues.

The rearrangement links TRBV5-5 to TRBJ1-1; 8 positions agree with TRBD1. The V segment lost 0 bases and the J segment 0 bases; nucleotides outside the gene matches: 4. This CDR3 spans 16 amino acids. Germline V gene lookup returns CDR1 SGHKS and CDR2 YYEKEE (reference sequence). CDR3 coding DNA: TGTGCCAGCAGCTTGGAAGACAGGGGTTTGAACACTGAAGCTTTCTTT. Protein product: CASSLEDRGLNTEAFF.